These 32 T cell receptor beta chains were sequenced from one sample in a study of lymphopenia after photon versus proton radiotherapy. TCRdb's copy holds only in-frame clones and misses some; the assay was immunoSEQ multiplex PCR. The sample lists about 50,000 clones, around 83% seen once, with around 30% in the top ten. The source material was peripheral blood, sampled from a patient treated with photon-based radiotherapy. These receptors all come from a man in his forties or fifties with gastric cancer.

Only a few counts were recorded for this clone. The J gene is TRBJ2-1, the V gene TRBV5-1; either TRBD1 or TRBD2 may fit D (5 bases each). There are 15 residues in the CDR3. CDR1 SGHRS and CDR2 YFSETQ come from the germline V gene. V lost 0 bases and J 10 bases, leaving 17 bases between the germline ends. The CDR3 region is CASSLVQGEGKEQFF. As DNA, the CDR3 is TGCGCCAGCAGCTTGGTCCAGGGTGAGGGGAAGGAGCAGTTCTTC.

This chain connects TRBV5-4 to TRBJ2-1; D may match TRBD1 or TRBD2 (5 bases each). V was clipped by 4 bases and J by 2 bases, with 10 bases between them. The germline V gene has CDR1 SGHNT and CDR2 YYREEE (reference sequence). This CDR3 contains 14 residues. The CDR3 DNA is TGTGCCAGCAGCAGGGACGGAGCCTACAATGAGCAGTTCTTC. This translates into CASSRDGAYNEQFF.

The table lists this clone with a count of one. The chain recombines TRBV5-6 with TRBJ2-7; a possible D gene is TRBD1 (5 bases). Germline assignment: CDR1 SGHDT and CDR2 YYEEEE. The CDR3 runs 12 residues. Trimming stripped 2 bases from V and 6 bases from J, with 9 bases between. Here the CDR3 reads CASSFYRGEQYF. CDR3 in DNA: TGTGCCAGCAGCTTCTATAGGGGCGAGCAGTACTTC. Complete variable domain (other parts from reference TRBV5-6 and TRBJ2-7): DAGVTQSPTHLIKTRGQQVTLRCSPKSGHDTVSWYQQALGQGPQFIFQYYEEEERQRGNFPDRFSGHQFPNYSSELNVNALLLGDSALYLCASSFYRGEQYFGPGTRLTVT.

This sequence joins TRBV4-1 and TRBJ2-1; D uncertain. Trimming took 0 bases from V and 8 from J, leaving 8 bases between them. The CDR3 is made up of 13 amino acids. CDR1 MGHRA and CDR2 YSYEKL come from the germline V gene. CDR3 loop: CASSQDRVDEQFF. Written as DNA, the CDR3 is TGCGCCAGCAGCCAAGATAGAGTGGATGAGCAGTTCTTC.

The rearrangement links TRBV21-1 to TRBJ2-4; the DNA was not compared with TRBD2, the D call given in the table. TRBV21-1 is labeled a pseudogene. The CDR3 loop spans 15 amino acids. CDR3 protein: CASSKALETANIQYF. CDR3 nucleotides: TGTGCCAGCAGCAAAGCGCTAGAGACTGCAAACATTCAGTACTTC.

The rearrangement uses TRBV2 and TRBJ1-5; D is ambiguous. The CDR3 runs 14 residues. Germline V gene lookup returns CDR1 SNHLY and CDR2 FYNNEI. Deletions cut 3 bases from V and 5 bases from J, with 11 bases between. In nucleotides, the CDR3 is TGTGCCAGCAGTGAGAGAGGGCTCCATCAGCCCCAGCATTTT. This gives the protein CASSERGLHQPQHF.

J is TRBJ1-3 and V is TRBV19; D gene uncertain. Germline assignment: CDR1 LNHDA and CDR2 SQIVND (reference sequence). This CDR3 is 16 amino acids long. Deletions cut 6 bases from V and 0 bases from J, with 15 bases between. DNA for the CDR3: TGTGCCAGTAGCTTCAAGGACGGGTTCTCTGGAAACACCATATATTTT. Its protein product is CASSFKDGFSGNTIYF.

This clone was seen a handful of times. V usage is TRBV7-9 and J usage is TRBJ2-3, with 13 bases identical to TRBD2. V gave up 5 bases and J gave up 5 bases; unmatched junction bases: 10. Germline V gene sequence: CDR1 SEHNR, CDR2 FQNEAQ (reference sequence). The CDR3 extends over 17 amino acids. The CDR3 sequence: CASSRGTSGKREDTQYF. The CDR3 bases are TGTGCCAGCAGCCGGGGGACTAGCGGGAAAAGGGAAGATACGCAGTATTTT.

The V gene is TRBV10-3, the J gene TRBJ1-2; D remains ambiguous. V gave up 0 bases and J gave up 6 bases, with 11 bases separating them. CDR1 is ENHRY and CDR2 is SYGVKD in the germline V gene. The CDR3 has 14 residues. The CDR3 DNA follows: TGTGCCATCAGTGAGTCGCCATTTCGGGATGGCTACACCTTC. Amino acids: CAISESPFRDGYTF.

The chain joins TRBV6-6 to TRBJ2-5, with TRBD1 as a possible D gene (6 bases). The germline V and J ends were trimmed by 2 bases and 5 bases, with 18 bases remaining between them. CDR1 is MNHNY, CDR2 SVGAGI, per germline (reference sequence). The CDR3 is 16 amino acids. CDR3 amino acids: CASSYGAATGEETQYF. The CDR3 DNA follows: TGTGCCAGCAGTTACGGGGCTGCGACAGGCGAGGAGACCCAGTACTTC.

The rearrangement joins TRBV14 to TRBJ2-3; TRBD2 agrees at 10 bases. Germline trimming cut 4 bases from V and 2 bases from J; bases unmatched to any gene: 6. Looked up from germline, CDR1 is SGHDN and CDR2 is FVKESK. There are 16 residues in the CDR3. The CDR3 nucleotides are TGTGCCAGCAGCCGAAAACTAGCGGGAAACACAGATACGCAGTATTTT. This codes for CASSRKLAGNTDTQYF.

V gene TRBV18 combines with J gene TRBJ2-1; 10 bases align to TRBD2. Germline-derived CDR1 and CDR2 are KGHSH and LQKENI. The length of the CDR3 is 15 residues. The trim removed 5 bases at V and 3 bases at J, leaving 4 bases unmatched. This CDR3 is CASSATSGIYNEQFF. CDR3 nucleotide sequence: TGTGCCAGCTCAGCCACTAGCGGGATCTACAATGAGCAGTTCTTC.

This clone was seen more than once but under ten times. The chain joins TRBV5-1 to TRBJ2-7; 15 bases are shared with TRBD2. Germline loops: CDR1 SGHRS, CDR2 YFSETQ. This CDR3 is built from 20 residues. Losses at the gene ends were 5 bases for V and 4 bases for J; bases not matched to a gene: 19. DNA for the CDR3: TGCGCCAGCAGATCAGGGGGCGCGGGACTAGCGGGAGGAACGGCGTACGAGCAGTACTTC. It yields the protein CASRSGGAGLAGGTAYEQYF. Complete variable domain (other parts from reference TRBV5-1 and TRBJ2-7): KAGVTQTPRYLIKTRGQQVTLSCSPISGHRSVSWYQQTPGQGLQFLFEYFSETQRNKGNFPGRFSGRQFSNSRSEMNVSTLELGDSALYLCASRSGGAGLAGGTAYEQYFGPGTRLTVT.

The V call is TRBV19, the J call TRBJ2-7; possibly TRBD1 for D (6 bases). From germline, CDR1 is LNHDA and CDR2 SQIVND (reference sequence). Trimming left V 5 bases short and J 0 bases short, with 8 bases between. The CDR3 covers 13 residues. The DNA of the CDR3 is TGTGCCAGTAGTCTGACAGGCTCCTACGAGCAGTACTTC. Translated, it gives CASSLTGSYEQYF.

This clone appeared a single time. V gene TRBV19 combines with J gene TRBJ1-1; the D gene is possibly TRBD1 (5 bases). Germline values: CDR1 LNHDA, CDR2 SQIVND (reference sequence). V shed 5 bases and J shed 3 bases, with 10 bases lying between them. The CDR3 sequence is 13 residues long. The CDR3 DNA reads TGTGCCAGTAGTCCCCGACAGCACACTGAAGCTTTCTTT. Translated: CASSPRQHTEAFF.

This chain connects TRBV6-6 to TRBJ2-1; possible D gene TRBD1, 5 bases. V was clipped by 2 bases and J by 8 bases, with 10 bases between them. CDR3 length equals 13 residues. Germline CDR1 is MNHNY and CDR2 is SVGAGI (reference sequence). DNA for the CDR3: TGTGCCAGCAGTTACCTAGGGGTCGATGAGCAGTTCTTC. It translates to CASSYLGVDEQFF.

The chain recombines TRBV27 with TRBJ1-5, with a tentative D call TRBD1 (5 bases). This CDR3 is built from 15 residues. V was clipped by 3 bases and J by 4 bases, with 13 bases between them. Germline values: CDR1 MNHEY, CDR2 SMNVEV (reference sequence). The CDR3 protein is CASSFQGLINQPQHF. In nucleotides, the CDR3 is TGTGCCAGCAGTTTTCAGGGACTGATTAATCAGCCCCAGCATTTT.

This clone is a singleton in its sample. The chain combines TRBV19 with TRBJ1-2; D gene unclear. The CDR3 has 15 amino acids. V was cut by 5 bases and J by 2 bases, with 15 bases left in between. Per germline, CDR1 LNHDA and CDR2 SQIVND (reference sequence). The CDR3 sequence is CASSLRTGSNYGYTF. CDR3 bases: TGTGCCAGTAGTCTCCGAACCGGGTCCAACTATGGCTACACCTTC.

This clone is deemed medium-sized. This rearrangement joins TRBV19 to TRBJ2-1; D ambiguous. This CDR3 is built from 13 residues. The germline gives CDR1 LNHDA, CDR2 SQIVND (reference sequence). Trimming removed 3 bases at V and 3 bases at J, with 6 bases between. CDR3 DNA sequence: TGTGCCAGTAGTATCCTCGGCTACAATGAGCAGTTCTTC. This encodes CASSILGYNEQFF.

V and J are TRBV19 and TRBJ2-2; 8 positions agree with TRBD2. V shed 5 bases and J 5 bases; nucleotides not matched to a gene: 7. Per germline, CDR1 LNHDA and CDR2 SQIVND (reference sequence). The CDR3 contains 15 residues. The CDR3 is CASSPGRLATGELFF. In nucleotides, the CDR3 is TGTGCCAGTAGTCCCGGGCGACTAGCGACCGGGGAGCTGTTTTTT.

The V gene is TRBV25-1, the J gene TRBJ2-7; 8 nucleotides line up with TRBD2. V dropped 4 bases and J dropped 6; count of bases not matched to a gene: 2. This CDR3 contains 12 residues. CDR1 is MGHDK and CDR2 is SYGVNS in the germline V gene. CDR3 DNA sequence: TGTGCCAGCAGTGGCGGGGGGTTCGAGCAGTACTTC. It specifies CASSGGGFEQYF.

The chain couples TRBV18 to TRBJ2-7, with D uncertain. V lost 3 bases, J lost 0 bases, and 3 bases lay in between. This CDR3 spans 12 amino acids. The germline V gene encodes CDR1 KGHSH and CDR2 LQKENI. In nucleotides, the CDR3 is TGTGCCAGCTCACCTGGCTCCTACGAGCAGTACTTC. Its protein product is CASSPGSYEQYF.

The gene calls are TRBV27 and TRBJ2-1; D uncertain. Germline V gene lookup returns CDR1 MNHEY and CDR2 SMNVEV (reference sequence). The CDR3 runs to 13 residues. The V end lost 6 bases, the J end lost 7 bases, and 13 bases lay between the germline ends. This CDR3 reads CASRQNPRNEQFF. In nucleotides, the CDR3 is TGTGCCAGCAGGCAGAACCCCAGAAATGAGCAGTTCTTC.

The rearrangement uses TRBV6-6 and TRBJ2-5, with a possible D match to TRBD1 (6 bases). Trimming left V 5 bases short and J 3 bases short, with 10 bases between. This CDR3 region has 13 residues. The germline CDR1 and CDR2 sequences are MNHNY and SVGAGI (reference sequence). The CDR3 sequence is CASSRDTKETQYF. The DNA of the CDR3 is TGTGCCAGCAGTAGGGACACCAAAGAGACCCAGTACTTC.

The chain combines TRBV7-2 with TRBJ2-3; TRBD2 agrees at 9 bases. The germline V gene has CDR1 SGHTA and CDR2 FQGNSA. The junction had 6 bases not matched to a gene; V was cut back by 3 bases and J by 2 bases. The CDR3 loop spans 16 amino acids. CDR3: CASSFRLAGITDTQYF. CDR3 coding DNA: TGTGCCAGCAGCTTCCGGCTAGCGGGGATCACAGATACGCAGTATTTT.

This clone was detected a few times. The rearrangement uses TRBV5-8 and TRBJ2-7; D is perhaps TRBD1 or TRBD2 (5 bases each). Per the germline V gene, CDR1 is SGHTS and CDR2 is YDEGEE. The CDR3 covers 14 residues. V lost 4 bases and J lost 5, with 16 bases in between. The CDR3 coding sequence is TGTGCCAGCAGCCCCACTGGGGCGAGGGACGAGCAGTACTTC. It codes for CASSPTGARDEQYF.

The chain uses TRBV6-5 and TRBJ2-7; D not resolved. CDR1 and CDR2 from the germline V gene are MNHEY and SVGAGI. V shed 7 bases and J shed 1 base, with 8 bases lying between them. This CDR3 region has 12 residues. This chain's CDR3 is CASIGESYEQYF. The CDR3 DNA reads TGTGCCAGCATTGGGGAATCCTACGAGCAGTACTTC.

The gene calls are TRBV29-1 and TRBJ2-6, with D unclear. V was shortened by 3 bases and J by 0 bases, with 0 bases between the two germline ends. The CDR3 runs to 12 residues. Germline assignment: CDR1 SQVTM and CDR2 ANQGSEA. CDR3 coding DNA: TGCAGCGTTGACTCTGGGGCCAACGTCCTGACTTTC. Translating gives CSVDSGANVLTF.

The table lists this clone with a few counts. The V and J genes are TRBV15 and TRBJ2-5, with TRBD2 matching over 7 bases. V shed 0 bases, J shed 5 bases, and the junction held 9 bases outside the gene matches. The germline CDR1 and CDR2 sequences are LNHNV and YYDKDF (reference sequence). CDR3 length equals 16 residues. CDR3 nucleotides: TGTGCCACCAGCAGAGATTTAGGACCCGGGGGGGAGACCCAGTACTTC. Translated, it gives CATSRDLGPGGETQYF.

The rearrangement joins TRBV9 to TRBJ2-3; 8 bases align to TRBD1. The junction had 6 bases not matched to a gene; V was cut back by 2 bases and J by 4 bases. The CDR3 consists of 15 residues. Germline CDR1 reads SGDLS; CDR2 reads YYNGEE. The CDR3 reads CASSVTGAPADTQYF. DNA for the CDR3: TGTGCCAGCAGCGTGACAGGGGCCCCCGCAGATACGCAGTATTTT.

The gene calls are TRBV28 and TRBJ1-2, with D possibly TRBD1 on 5 matching bases. Looked up from germline, CDR1 is MDHEN and CDR2 is SYDVKM. V was clipped by 3 bases and J by 4 bases, with 12 bases between them. The CDR3 is 14 amino acids. This CDR3 reads CASSLARESYGYTF. CDR3 nucleotides: TGTGCCAGCAGTTTGGCCAGGGAGAGCTATGGCTACACCTTC.

This clone was observed a single time. The chain is built from TRBV6-5 and TRBJ1-3; possibly TRBD1 for D (6 bases). CDR1 and CDR2 from the germline V gene are MNHEY and SVGAGI. V dropped 11 bases and J dropped 2 bases, with 10 bases sitting between them. The CDR3 extends over 12 amino acids. The CDR3 nucleotides read TGTGCCTCTAGGACAGCTGGAAACACCATATATTTT. This gives the protein CASRTAGNTIYF.